The 2 T cell receptor beta chains reported below all come from one sample, sequenced in a study of blood T cells in healthy people across ages. For the second PCR, which ran for about 7 to 11 cycles, a sample-barcoded 5' primer and a J-beta primer mix were used. MiXCR, applied by TCRdb to the 5' RACE reads, yields one record per CDR3 protein. The table has 1 million to 1.2 million distinct CDR3 sequences, roughly two fifths seen once. Sequences were obtained from blood. The source is a man aged 18 to 29 in good health.

This clonotype was detected a few times. The chain is built from TRBV9 and TRBJ1-2; possible D gene TRBD1, 6 bases. The CDR3 covers 14 residues. V shed 2 bases and J shed 0 bases, with 8 bases lying between them. Germline V gene sequence: CDR1 SGDLS, CDR2 YYNGEE. CDR3 region: CASSVDSANYGYTF. In nucleotides, the CDR3 is TGTGCCAGCAGCGTGGACAGTGCTAACTATGGCTACACCTTC.

There are many counts of this clonotype. The rearrangement joins TRBV12-3 or TRBV12-4 to TRBJ2-5; D not resolved. The V and J ends lost 6 bases and 4 bases respectively, with 12 bases between them. The CDR3 sequence is 13 residues long. The CDR3 sequence is CASSPRRGETQYF. In DNA, the CDR3 is TGTGCCAGCAGCCCCCGGCGAGGAGAGACCCAGTACTTC.